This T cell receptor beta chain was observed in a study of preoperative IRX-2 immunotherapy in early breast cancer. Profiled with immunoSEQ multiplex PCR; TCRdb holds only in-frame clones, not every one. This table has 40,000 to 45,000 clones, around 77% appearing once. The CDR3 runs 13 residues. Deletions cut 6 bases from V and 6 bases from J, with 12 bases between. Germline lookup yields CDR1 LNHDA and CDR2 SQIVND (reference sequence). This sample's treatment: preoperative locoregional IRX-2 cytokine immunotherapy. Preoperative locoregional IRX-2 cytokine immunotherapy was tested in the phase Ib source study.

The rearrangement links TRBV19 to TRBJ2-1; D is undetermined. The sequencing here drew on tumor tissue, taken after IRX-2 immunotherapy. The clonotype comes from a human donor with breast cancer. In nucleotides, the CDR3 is TGTGCCAGTAGCGCATCAGTGGCCAATGAGCAGTTCTTC. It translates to CASSASVANEQFF.